This T cell receptor (beta chain) was identified during a study of naive and memory T cell subsets. Study findings and constraints: Possibly reflecting memory cells re-expressing CD45RA, a few larger clonotypes occurred in naive repertoires, especially CD8.

Trimming cost V 7 bases and J 2 bases, with 10 bases left between them. The CDR3 has 12 amino acids. The germline CDR1 and CDR2 sequences are DFQATT and SNEGSKA (reference sequence). An equimolar mix of two oligonucleotides served as the beta constant-region primer for TRBC1 and TRBC2. Nested alpha and beta constant-region primers with the SP2 primer drove four PCR rounds on ligated cDNA. TCRdb reprocessed the UMI-ligation and nested PCR reads with MiXCR, giving one entry per CDR3 protein. Counted here are around 160,000 distinct CDR3 sequences, about 17% occurring once; the ten biggest clones make up about 0.14%. This clonotype occurred many times. Its antigen is as yet unknown. Alpha and beta libraries were amplified separately from the second PCR onward. Four subsets defined by CD45RA and CD27 were sorted after CD3, CD4, CD8 and live/dead staining.

The sequence derives from a human donor in good health. The sample was naive CD4+ T cells from blood. The V gene is TRBV20-1, the J gene TRBJ2-3; D is possibly TRBD1 (5 bases). The CDR3 nucleotides are TGCAGTGAGGGGAAGGACACAGATACGCAGTATTTT. It translates to CSEGKDTDTQYF.